This passage covers 14 T cell receptor beta chains from one sample sequenced in a study of control samples from healthy donors and cancer patients. Assay: immunoSEQ multiplex PCR; the TCRdb copy retains only in-frame clones and omits some. The table has some 130,000 clones, about 93% seen once. The sequencing sample was made of blood. The receptors were gathered from a middle-aged man in good health.

The rearrangement uses TRBV3-1 (or the pseudogene TRBV3-2) and TRBJ2-1; no clear D. The CDR3 runs 14 residues. Deletions cut 0 bases from V and 7 bases from J, with 10 bases between. Germline V CDR1 and CDR2: LGHDT, YNNKEL (reference sequence). The CDR3 DNA follows: TGTGCCAGCAGCCAAGACTGGGCTGAGAATGAGCAGTTCTTC. Its translation is CASSQDWAENEQFF.

The chain employs TRBV6-6 and TRBJ1-5; TRBD1 might be the D (5 bases). V was clipped by 6 bases and J by 1 base, with 10 bases between them. Germline CDR1 MNHNY, CDR2 SVGAGI (reference sequence). The CDR3 sequence is 14 residues long. For the CDR3, the DNA is TGTGCCAGCAGCGATGGGGGGAGCAATCAGCCCCAGCATTTT. Translation: CASSDGGSNQPQHF.

The chain has TRBV27 and TRBJ1-5, with D tentatively TRBD1 (6 bases). This CDR3 spans 12 amino acids. Germline V gives CDR1 MNHEY, CDR2 SMNVEV (reference sequence). V lost 8 bases to trimming and J lost 7 bases, with 12 bases between them. The CDR3 DNA is TGTGCCAGCGGGGGCGTGGGACAGCCCCAGCATTTT. Translating gives CASGGVGQPQHF.

This chain joins TRBV9 and TRBJ1-3; D unclear. Germline CDR1 is SGDLS and CDR2 is YYNGEE. The CDR3 spans 14 residues. Trimming shortened V by 1 base and J by 4 bases, and 9 bases separated the two germline ends. The CDR3 bases are TGTGCCAGCAGCGTAAGGGTCGACGGAAACACCATATATTTT. It encodes CASSVRVDGNTIYF.

The chain employs TRBV28 and TRBJ1-6, with 7 bases identical to TRBD1. Losses at the gene ends were 1 base for V and 10 bases for J; bases not matched to a gene: 16. This CDR3 region has 18 residues. CDR1 and CDR2 from the germline V gene are MDHEN and SYDVKM. DNA of the CDR3: TGTGCCAGCAGTTTATACCGGCTCTTACAGGGGCCCCGATCACCCCTCCACTTT. Its protein product is CASSLYRLLQGPRSPLHF.

A remark on this clone: The junction does not match germline at one end; this may be a read error. The chain's CDR3 is CASSFFPGDTIYF. For the CDR3, the DNA is TGTGCCAGCAGCTTCTTCCCTGGAGACACCATATATTTT. The chain couples TRBV11-2 to TRBJ1-3; D ambiguous. Per germline, CDR1 SGHAT and CDR2 FQNNGV. The CDR3 spans 13 residues. Full variable domain (remainder filled in from reference TRBV11-2 and TRBJ1-3): EAGVAQSPRYKIIEKRQSVAFWCNPISGHATLYWYQQILGQGPKLLIQFQNNGVVDDSQLPKDRFSAERLKGVDSTLKIQPAKLEDSAVYLCASSFFPGDTIYFGEGSWLTVV.

V is TRBV2 and J is TRBJ2-5, with TRBD1 matching over 10 bases. The V and J ends lost 8 bases and 2 bases, in that order; junction bases with no gene match: 8. Germline assignment: CDR1 SNHLY and CDR2 FYNNEI. The CDR3 extends over 15 amino acids. CDR3 bases: TGTGCCAGCGGGGAGGGACAGGGGAATCAAGAGACCCAGTACTTC. Its translation is CASGEGQGNQETQYF.

This chain links TRBV5-1 with TRBJ2-1; unclear D gene. Per germline, CDR1 SGHRS and CDR2 YFSETQ. V lost 1 base and J lost 2, with 13 bases in between. CDR3 size: 16 residues. CDR3 residues: CASSLQQSTPYNEQFF. In nucleotides, the CDR3 is TGCGCCAGCAGCTTGCAACAATCAACCCCCTACAATGAGCAGTTCTTC.

This rearrangement joins TRBV14 to TRBJ2-3, with D perhaps TRBD2 (6 bases). Germline CDR1 and CDR2: SGHDN and FVKESK. The CDR3 is made up of 16 amino acids. The V gene lost 5 bases and the J gene lost 2 bases, with 17 bases spanning the gap. The CDR3 loop is CASSLLGGTVTDTQYF. The CDR3 DNA is TGTGCCAGCAGCTTACTTGGAGGGACCGTCACAGATACGCAGTATTTT.

The V gene is TRBV5-3, the J gene TRBJ1-6; TRBD1 is a possible D gene (5 bases). TRBV5-3 is known as an ORF, though its function is uncertain. The ends were cut back, 8 bases at V and 9 bases at J, with 9 bases in the middle. The CDR3 runs to 11 residues. The DNA for the CDR3 is TGTGCCAGCGGGGGGATTTCACCCCTCCACTTT. As protein: CASGGISPLHF.

This CDR3 is CASSEKPSGARETQYF. CDR3 nucleotide sequence: TGCGCCAGCAGTGAGAAGCCTAGCGGGGCCAGGGAGACCCAGTACTTC. The rearrangement links TRBV10-1 to TRBJ2-5, with TRBD2 identical over 9 bases. The CDR3 spans 16 residues. V was pared by 2 bases and J by 5 bases, with 9 bases of the junction left unmatched. Germline values: CDR1 WNHNN, CDR2 SYGVQD (reference sequence).

The chain recombines TRBV2 with TRBJ2-3; 9 bases line up with TRBD2. The junction had 8 bases not matched to a gene; V was cut back by 2 bases and J by 5 bases. Germline-derived CDR1 and CDR2 are SNHLY and FYNNEI. This CDR3 spans 16 amino acids. The CDR3 is CASSEWRGGLGDTQYF. CDR3 nucleotides: TGTGCCAGCAGTGAATGGCGGGGGGGCCTTGGAGATACGCAGTATTTT.

This clone was detected only a few times. V is TRBV27 and J is TRBJ1-4, with TRBD1 identical over 12 bases. Trimming at V came to 11 bases and at J to 7 bases, leaving 11 bases not matched to a gene. Per germline, CDR1 MNHEY and CDR2 SMNVEV (reference sequence). The CDR3 is 15 amino acids. The DNA for the CDR3 is TGTGCCGGGACAGGGGGCGCGGGTGTAGGTGAAAAACTGTTTTTT. Translated: CAGTGGAGVGEKLFF. The variable domain in full, with the rest retrieved from reference TRBV27 and TRBJ1-4, is EAQVTQNPRYLITVTGKKLTVTCSQNMNHEYMSWYRQDPGLGLRQIYYSMNVEVTDKGDVPEGYKVSRKEKRNFPLILESPSPNQTSLYFCAGTGGAGVGEKLFFGSGTQLSVL.

The V call is TRBV21-1, the J call TRBJ1-3. TRBV21-1 is assigned pseudogene status. CDR3 length: 16 residues. CDR3 sequence reads: CASTEGAGITGNTIYF. CDR3 sequence (DNA): TGTGCCAGCACCGAAGGAGCGGGGATCACTGGAAACACCATATATTTT.